This T cell receptor beta chain was sequenced in a study of CXCR3-negative and CXCR3-positive naive CD8 T cells. The method, 5' RACE with UMI labels, was used to prepare the TRB cDNA libraries. TCRdb reworked the 5' RACE reads into one entry per CDR3 protein, no DNA. This sample's table reports 43,000 or so distinct CDR3 sequences. CDR3 length: 15 residues. The germline V gene encodes CDR1 SQVTM and CDR2 ANQGSEA. This TCR derives from a human donor in good health. Some clones in this sample may be carry-over from other donors' samples. Source material: naive CXCR3- CD8+ T cells from blood. Subset in this sample: CD45RO-CCR7+CD27+CD95- naive CD8+ T cells lacking CXCR3 (TNR3-). V is TRBV29-1 and J is TRBJ1-4. The CDR3 here is CSVGPSGEINEKLFF.